Below, 20 T cell receptor beta chains from the same sample are listed, as sequenced in a study of cytomegalovirus exposure and HLA in healthy donors. Primers included in the PCR were 60 Vbeta and 13 Jbeta primers. Repertoires were generated with immunoSEQ multiplex PCR, while TCRdb's copy carries only in-frame clones and drops some. This sample has 120,000 to 150,000 clones; around 90% occur once, and the top ten carry around 0.5%. Material: PBMCs. The receptors derive from a woman aged 40 to 50 in good health and CMV-seronegative.

This chain connects TRBV6-6 to TRBJ2-1; TRBD1 agrees at 11 bases. Germline V gene data show CDR1 as MNHNY and CDR2 as SVGAGI (reference sequence). Trimming took 6 bases from V and 8 from J; bases not matched to a gene: 6. This CDR3 is 14 amino acids long. The CDR3 is CASRPDRGRHEQFF. The CDR3 DNA is TGTGCCAGCAGGCCGGACAGGGGGCGCCATGAGCAGTTCTTC.

Points on this clone: One junction end does not reproduce the germline sequence, and a read error may be involved. CDR3 bases: TGTTCCAGCAGCGACAGGGCGAACACTGAAGCTTTCTTT. Translation gives CSSSDRANTEAFF. The genes are TRBV7-9 and TRBJ1-1; 7 bases line up with TRBD1. The germline V gene encodes CDR1 SEHNR and CDR2 FQNEAQ (reference sequence). The CDR3 extends over 13 amino acids.

V and J are TRBV29-1 and TRBJ2-7, with 12 positions matching TRBD1. Per the germline V gene, CDR1 is SQVTM and CDR2 is ANQGSEA. V shed 6 bases and J 7 bases; nucleotides not matched to a gene: 7. The CDR3 contains 13 residues. CDR3 in DNA: TGCAGCGTGCCCGGGACAGGGGGCGAAGAGCAGTACTTC. Translated, it gives CSVPGTGGEEQYF.

The chain uses TRBV29-1 and TRBJ1-2; D uncertain. The CDR3 totals 13 residues. Trimming left V 4 bases short and J 3 bases short, with 12 bases between. Germline assignment: CDR1 SQVTM and CDR2 ANQGSEA. CDR3 loop: CSVVEGGDYGYTF. CDR3 DNA: TGCAGCGTTGTCGAGGGAGGCGACTATGGCTACACCTTC.

The V and J genes are TRBV7-9 and TRBJ2-5, with a weak D call TRBD2 (6 bases). The V end lost 0 bases, the J end lost 5 bases, and 10 bases lay between the germline ends. Germline assignment: CDR1 SEHNR and CDR2 FQNEAQ (reference sequence). There are 14 residues in the CDR3. The CDR3 sequence is CASSLAYGGETQYF. Written as DNA, the CDR3 is TGTGCCAGCAGCTTAGCTTACGGAGGGGAGACCCAGTACTTC.

This chain uses TRBV5-8 with TRBJ2-2; weak D call: TRBD2 (6 bases). The V and J ends lost 1 base and 4 bases respectively, with 20 bases between them. CDR3 length: 18 amino acids. Germline values: CDR1 SGHTS, CDR2 YDEGEE. The CDR3 nucleotides are TGTGCCAGCAGCTTGATGATCGGGAGCTTCCGAGGCACCGGGGAGCTGTTTTTT. Its translation: CASSLMIGSFRGTGELFF. The full variable domain, with the rest looked up from reference TRBV5-8 and TRBJ2-2, is EAGVTQSPTHLIKTRGQQATLRCSPISGHTSVYWYQQALGLGLQFLLWYDEGEERNRGNFPPRFSGRQFPNYSSELNVNALELEDSALYLCASSLMIGSFRGTGELFFGEGSRLTVL.

V and J are TRBV29-1 and TRBJ2-5; tentatively, D is TRBD2 (7 bases). V lost 4 bases to trimming and J lost 5 bases, with 14 bases between them. This CDR3 comprises 13 residues. CDR1 is SQVTM, CDR2 ANQGSEA, per germline. The CDR3: CSVVGGAAETQYF. The CDR3 DNA sequence: TGCAGCGTTGTAGGGGGGGCCGCGGAGACCCAGTACTTC.

Remarks on this clone: Compared with germline, one end of the junction differs, possibly owing to a read error. The CDR3 sequence: CASSFSQTTGELFF. The CDR3 DNA reads as TGTGCTAGCAGCTTCAGTCAGACAACCGGGGAGCTGTTTTTT. This rearrangement joins TRBV7-7 to TRBJ2-2, with unresolved D. The CDR3 has 14 amino acids. Germline-derived CDR1 and CDR2 are SSHAT and FNYEAQ (reference sequence).

The chain joins TRBV30 to TRBJ1-1, with TRBD1 as a possible D gene (6 bases). Germline lookup yields CDR1 GTSNPN and CDR2 SVGIG (reference sequence). The ends were cut back, 0 bases at V and 1 base at J, with 6 bases in the middle. The CDR3 has 13 amino acids. CDR3 loop: CAWSVGGNTEAFF. The CDR3 region has the DNA TGTGCCTGGAGTGTAGGGGGGAACACTGAAGCTTTCTTT. Together with reference TRBV30 and TRBJ1-1, the CDR3 gives the full variable domain: SQTIHQWPATLVQPVGSPLSLECTVEGTSNPNLYWYRQAAGRGLQLLFYSVGIGQISSEVPQNLSASRPQDRQFILSSKKLLLSDSGFYLCAWSVGGNTEAFFGQGTRLTVV.

The genes are TRBV10-3 and TRBJ2-7; 8 nucleotides agree with TRBD2. This CDR3 contains 12 residues. The ends lost 10 bases at V and 3 bases at J; junction bases unmatched: 5. Germline V CDR1 and CDR2: ENHRY, SYGVKD. The CDR3: CATQRESYEQYF. In nucleotides, the CDR3 is TGTGCCACCCAGCGGGAGAGCTACGAGCAGTACTTC.

V is TRBV5-1 and J is TRBJ2-7, with a weak D call TRBD1 (5 bases). CDR3 length equals 15 residues. Germline lookup yields CDR1 SGHRS and CDR2 YFSETQ. Trimming left V 0 bases short and J 0 bases short, with 10 bases between. CDR3 loop: CASSLDGAVSYEQYF. CDR3 nucleotide sequence: TGCGCCAGCAGCTTGGATGGGGCGGTCTCCTACGAGCAGTACTTC.

This clone was found once. V usage is TRBV5-1 and J usage is TRBJ2-1; weak D call: TRBD1 (5 bases). The CDR3 loop spans 17 amino acids. V was clipped by 1 base and J by 7 bases, with 21 bases between them. CDR1 is SGHRS, CDR2 YFSETQ, per germline. The CDR3, as DNA: TGCGCCAGCAGCTTGAGTCTGGACACCACCTACGGGAATGAGCAGTTCTTC. Residues: CASSLSLDTTYGNEQFF. Full variable domain (remainder filled in from reference TRBV5-1 and TRBJ2-1): KAGVTQTPRYLIKTRGQQVTLSCSPISGHRSVSWYQQTPGQGLQFLFEYFSETQRNKGNFPGRFSGRQFSNSRSEMNVSTLELGDSALYLCASSLSLDTTYGNEQFFGPGTRLTVL.

The V and J genes are TRBV27 and TRBJ2-7, with 12 bases matching TRBD1. This CDR3 is 15 amino acids long. The germline V gene has CDR1 MNHEY and CDR2 SMNVEV (reference sequence). V lost 6 bases to trimming and J lost 4 bases; unmatched junction nucleotides: 7. The CDR3, as DNA: TGTGCCAGCAGAATCCGGGACAGGGGGCATTACGAGCAGTACTTC. Its protein is CASRIRDRGHYEQYF.

The chain joins TRBV6-1 to TRBJ2-2; TRBD2 might be the D (6 bases). The germline CDR1 and CDR2 sequences are MNHNS and SASEGT. V lost 0 bases and J lost 3, with 11 bases in between. The CDR3 contains 16 residues. The CDR3 is CASSEARDFYTGELFF. As DNA, the CDR3 is TGTGCCAGCAGTGAAGCCCGGGACTTTTACACCGGGGAGCTGTTTTTT.

The CDR3 sequence: CASSPGQGATDTQYF. The CDR3 DNA reads as TGTGCCAGCAGCCCAGGACAGGGGGCCACAGATACGCAGTATTTT. The rearrangement uses TRBV7-9 and TRBJ2-3, with 11 bases lining up with TRBD1. CDR3 length: 15 residues. J was trimmed by 2 bases and V by 5 bases; bases with no gene match: 3. Germline V gene sequence: CDR1 SEHNR, CDR2 FQNEAQ (reference sequence).

The chain recombines TRBV10-3 with TRBJ2-1; tentative D call: TRBD1 (6 bases). The CDR3 runs to 12 residues. V was shortened by 8 bases and J by 7 bases, with 12 bases between the two germline ends. CDR1 is ENHRY and CDR2 is SYGVKD in the germline V gene. The CDR3 here is CAIRDINNEQFF. The CDR3 DNA reads TGTGCCATCCGGGACATTAATAATGAGCAGTTCTTC.

CDR3 region: CASSQARLDTQYF. The DNA for the CDR3 is TGCGCCAGCAGCCAAGCGAGGCTGGATACGCAGTATTTT. The J gene is TRBJ2-3, the V gene TRBV4-3, with D uncertain. Trimming removed 1 base at V and 6 bases at J, with 8 bases between. Germline V gives CDR1 LGHNA, CDR2 YSLEER. This CDR3 contains 13 residues.

In its sample, this clone was seen once. V and J are TRBV5-1 and TRBJ2-5, with 9 bases lining up with TRBD2. The CDR3 loop spans 14 amino acids. The germline V gene has CDR1 SGHRS and CDR2 YFSETQ. Trimming took 2 bases from V and 4 from J; bases not matched to a gene: 3. The CDR3 bases are TGCGCCAGCAGCTTCCTAGCGGGACCAGAGACCCAGTACTTC. The encoded protein is CASSFLAGPETQYF.

This chain joins TRBV15 and TRBJ2-3; D call uncertain. Germline V gene lookup returns CDR1 LNHNV and CDR2 YYDKDF (reference sequence). This CDR3 region has 14 residues. V lost 3 bases, J lost 0 bases, and 7 bases lay in between. The chain's CDR3 is CATSRLGSTDTQYF. The CDR3 nucleotides read TGTGCCACCAGCAGGTTGGGCAGCACAGATACGCAGTATTTT. Filled out from reference TRBV15 and TRBJ2-3, the complete variable domain reads DAMVIQNPRYQVTQFGKPVTLSCSQTLNHNVMYWYQQKSSQAPKLLFHYYDKDFNNEADTPDNFQSRRPNTSFCFLDIRSPGLGDTAMYLCATSRLGSTDTQYFGPGTRLTVL.

Comment on this clone: This same CDR3 is encoded by further DNA sequences in the sample. The chain is built from TRBV7-2 and TRBJ2-1; TRBD1 matches 11 bases. After removal of 5 bases from V and 3 bases from J, the junction contained 6 bases not matched to a gene. The CDR3 length is 16 residues. In germline, CDR1 is SGHTA, CDR2 FQGNSA. CDR3 in DNA: TGTGCCAGCAGCCGAACCGGGACAGGGGGCTACAATGAGCAGTTCTTC. Encoded protein: CASSRTGTGGYNEQFF.